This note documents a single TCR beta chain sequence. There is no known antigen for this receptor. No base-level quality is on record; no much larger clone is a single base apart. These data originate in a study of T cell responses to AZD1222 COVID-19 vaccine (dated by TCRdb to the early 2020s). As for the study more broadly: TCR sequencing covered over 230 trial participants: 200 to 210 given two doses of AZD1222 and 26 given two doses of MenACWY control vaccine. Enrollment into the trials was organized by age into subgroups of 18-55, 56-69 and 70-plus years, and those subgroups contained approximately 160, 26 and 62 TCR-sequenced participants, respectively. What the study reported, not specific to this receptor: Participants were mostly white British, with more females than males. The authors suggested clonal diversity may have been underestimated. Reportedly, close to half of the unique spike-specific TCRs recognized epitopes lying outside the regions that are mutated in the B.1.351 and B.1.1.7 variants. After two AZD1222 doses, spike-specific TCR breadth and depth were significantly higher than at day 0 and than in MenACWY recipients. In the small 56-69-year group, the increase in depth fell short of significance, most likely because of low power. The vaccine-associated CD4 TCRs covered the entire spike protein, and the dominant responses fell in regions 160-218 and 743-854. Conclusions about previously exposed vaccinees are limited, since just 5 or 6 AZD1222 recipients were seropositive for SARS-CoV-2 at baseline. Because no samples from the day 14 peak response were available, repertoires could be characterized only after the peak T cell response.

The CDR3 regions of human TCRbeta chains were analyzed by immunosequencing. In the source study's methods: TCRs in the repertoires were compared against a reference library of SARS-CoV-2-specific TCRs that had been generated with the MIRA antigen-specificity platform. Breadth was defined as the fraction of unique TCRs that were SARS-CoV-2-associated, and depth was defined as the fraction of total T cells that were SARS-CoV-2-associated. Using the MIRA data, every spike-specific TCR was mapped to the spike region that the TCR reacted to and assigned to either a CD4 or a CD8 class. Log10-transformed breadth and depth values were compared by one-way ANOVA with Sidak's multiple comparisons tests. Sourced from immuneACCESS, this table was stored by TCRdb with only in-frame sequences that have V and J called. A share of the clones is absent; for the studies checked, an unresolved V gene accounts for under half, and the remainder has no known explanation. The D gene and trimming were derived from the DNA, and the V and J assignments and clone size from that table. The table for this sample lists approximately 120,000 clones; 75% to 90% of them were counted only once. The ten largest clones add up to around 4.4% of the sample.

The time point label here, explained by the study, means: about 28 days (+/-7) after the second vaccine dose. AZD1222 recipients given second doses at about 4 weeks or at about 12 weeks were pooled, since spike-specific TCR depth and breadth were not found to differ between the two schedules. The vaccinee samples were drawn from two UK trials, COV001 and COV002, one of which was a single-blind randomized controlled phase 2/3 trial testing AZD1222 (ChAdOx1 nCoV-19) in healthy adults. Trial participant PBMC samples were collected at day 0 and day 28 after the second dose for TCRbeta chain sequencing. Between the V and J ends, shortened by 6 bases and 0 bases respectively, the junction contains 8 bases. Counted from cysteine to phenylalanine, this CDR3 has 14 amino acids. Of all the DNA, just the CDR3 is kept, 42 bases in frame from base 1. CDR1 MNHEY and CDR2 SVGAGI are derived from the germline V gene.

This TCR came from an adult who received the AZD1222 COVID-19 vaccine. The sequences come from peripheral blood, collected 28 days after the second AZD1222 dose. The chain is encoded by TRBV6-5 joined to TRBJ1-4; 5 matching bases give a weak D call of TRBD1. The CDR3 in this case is CASSDSSTNEKLFF. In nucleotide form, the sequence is TGTGCCAGCAGCGACAGTTCAACTAATGAAAAACTGTTTTTT.